This is a list of T cell receptor beta chains from one sample in a study of T cells in Graves' hyperthyroidism and ophthalmopathy. TCRdb reprocessed the multiplex PCR reads with MiXCR, giving one entry per CDR3 protein. The sample comprises hundreds of thousands of distinct CDR3 sequences, about 16% of which are singletons, and under 3.5% rests with the top ten. The sample was blood. These receptors all come from a woman between 40 and 55 years old with Graves' ophthalmopathy. CDR3s include the opening cysteine and the closing phenylalanine or tryptophan.

>TRBV5-1|TRBJ1-6
CASSSGQGSSPLHF
>TRBV5-1|TRBJ2-2
CASSRQGAGGELFF
>TRBV5-5|TRBJ1-2
CASSSAGTNYGYTF
>TRBV15|TRBJ2-1
CATSRGHTGNEQFF
>TRBV5-1|TRBJ2-3
CASSASLGQGITDTQYF
>TRBV20-1|TRBJ2-5
CSAREGGGGSKTQYF
>TRBV6-2/TRBV6-3|TRBJ2-1
CASSYPRGGTGIYNEQFF
>TRBV6-2/TRBV6-3|TRBJ1-5
CASSSDRGYSNQPQHF
>TRBV20-1|TRBJ2-1
CSAPTSGMGGNEQFF
>TRBV29-1|TRBJ2-3
CSVGSTGGGLPDTQYF
>TRBV9|TRBJ1-1
CASSVGAVITEAFF
>TRBV30|TRBJ1-6
CAWSAQANSPLHF
>TRBV5-1|TRBJ2-3
CASSTFGGGTDTQYF
>TRBV13|TRBJ1-2
CASSSSGRKISYGYTF
>TRBV6-2/TRBV6-3|TRBJ1-6
CASSSIREPLHF
>TRBV11-2|TRBJ2-3
CASSLLAGANTDTQYF
>TRBV28|TRBJ1-6
CASITLQGDSPLHF
>TRBV19|TRBJ2-2
CASSAALAVNTGELFF
>TRBV7-3|TRBJ2-5
CASSPQGGTLETQYF
>TRBV7-7|TRBJ2-1
CASSLVAGNEQFF
>TRBV7-9|TRBJ2-2
CASGTWNGAGELFF
>TRBV30|TRBJ1-1
CAWDSLNTEAFF